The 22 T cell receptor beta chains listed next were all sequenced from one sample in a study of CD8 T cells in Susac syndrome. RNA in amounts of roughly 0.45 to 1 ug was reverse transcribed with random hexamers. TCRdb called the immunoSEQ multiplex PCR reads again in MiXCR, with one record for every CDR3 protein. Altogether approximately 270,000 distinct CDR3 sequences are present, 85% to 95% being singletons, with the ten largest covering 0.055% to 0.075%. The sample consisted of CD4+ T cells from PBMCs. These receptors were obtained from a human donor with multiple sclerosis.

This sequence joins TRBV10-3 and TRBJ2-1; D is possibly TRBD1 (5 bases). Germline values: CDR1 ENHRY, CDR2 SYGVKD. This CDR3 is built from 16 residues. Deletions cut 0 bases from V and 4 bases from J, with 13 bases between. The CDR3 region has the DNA TGTGCCATCAGTGAGTCTGGGGCAGGGAATTACAATGAGCAGTTCTTC. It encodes CAISESGAGNYNEQFF.

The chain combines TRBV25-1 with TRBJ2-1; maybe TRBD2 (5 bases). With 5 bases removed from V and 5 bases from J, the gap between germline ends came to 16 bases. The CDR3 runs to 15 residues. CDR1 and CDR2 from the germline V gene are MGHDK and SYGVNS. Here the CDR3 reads CASSPPRGSDNEQFF. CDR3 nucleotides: TGTGCCAGCAGTCCCCCTCGCGGGTCTGACAATGAGCAGTTCTTC. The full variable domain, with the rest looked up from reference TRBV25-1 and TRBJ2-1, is EADIYQTPRYLVIGTGKKITLECSQTMGHDKMYWYQQDPGMELHLIHYSYGVNSTEKGDLSSESTVSRIRTEHFPLTLESARPSHTSQYLCASSPPRGSDNEQFFGPGTRLTVL.

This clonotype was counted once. DNA of the CDR3: TGCGCCAGCAGCCAAGATCGTAATCAGGGGATCCCCGCCTACGAGCAGTACTTC. Its translation: CASSQDRNQGIPAYEQYF. The chain uses TRBV4-1 and TRBJ2-7, with TRBD1 as a possible D gene (6 bases). The CDR3 consists of 18 residues. Trimming removed 0 bases from V and 2 bases from J, with 20 bases in between. Per the germline V gene, CDR1 is MGHRA and CDR2 is YSYEKL.

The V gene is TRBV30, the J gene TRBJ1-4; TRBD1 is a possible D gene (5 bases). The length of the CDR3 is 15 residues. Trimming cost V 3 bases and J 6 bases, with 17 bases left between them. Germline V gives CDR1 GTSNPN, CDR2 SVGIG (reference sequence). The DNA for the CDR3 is TGTGCCTGGAGAACCGGGGCACCAGACTATGAAAAACTGTTTTTT. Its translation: CAWRTGAPDYEKLFF.

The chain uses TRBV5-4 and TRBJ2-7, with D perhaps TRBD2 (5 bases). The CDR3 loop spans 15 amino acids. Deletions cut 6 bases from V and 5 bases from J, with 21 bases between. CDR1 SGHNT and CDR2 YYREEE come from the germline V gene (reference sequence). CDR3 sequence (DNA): TGTGCCAGCAACCCCCGGGGTCCAAAATGGGACGAGCAGTACTTC. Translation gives CASNPRGPKWDEQYF.

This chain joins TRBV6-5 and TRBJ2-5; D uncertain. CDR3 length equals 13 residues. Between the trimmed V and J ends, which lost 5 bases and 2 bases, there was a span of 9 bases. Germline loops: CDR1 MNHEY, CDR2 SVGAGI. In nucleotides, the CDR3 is TGTGCCAGCAGTCAGAAACGACAAGAGACCCAGTACTTC. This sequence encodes CASSQKRQETQYF.

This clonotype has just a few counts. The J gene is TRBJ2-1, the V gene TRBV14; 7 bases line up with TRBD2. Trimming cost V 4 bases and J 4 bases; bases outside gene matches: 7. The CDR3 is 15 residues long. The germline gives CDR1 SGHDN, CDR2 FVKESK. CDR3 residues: CASSLTGGTYNEQFF. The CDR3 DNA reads TGTGCCAGCAGCCTAACGGGGGGTACTTACAATGAGCAGTTCTTC. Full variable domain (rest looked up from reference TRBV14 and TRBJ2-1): EAGVTQFPSHSVIEKGQTVTLRCDPISGHDNLYWYRRVMGKEIKFLLHFVKESKQDESGMPNNRFLAERTGGTYSTLKVQPAELEDSGVYFCASSLTGGTYNEQFFGPGTRLTVL.

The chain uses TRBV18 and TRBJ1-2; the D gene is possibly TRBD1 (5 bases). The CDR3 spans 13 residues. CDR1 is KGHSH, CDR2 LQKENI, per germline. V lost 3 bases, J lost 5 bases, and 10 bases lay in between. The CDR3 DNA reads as TGTGCCAGCTCACCGGCGGACAATTATGGCTACACCTTC. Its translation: CASSPADNYGYTF.

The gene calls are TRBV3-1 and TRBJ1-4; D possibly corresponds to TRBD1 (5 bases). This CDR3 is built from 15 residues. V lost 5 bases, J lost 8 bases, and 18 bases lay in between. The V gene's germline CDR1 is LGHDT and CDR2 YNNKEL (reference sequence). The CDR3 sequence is CASSSWLPGREKLFF. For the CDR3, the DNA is TGTGCCAGCAGCTCGTGGCTTCCGGGGCGGGAAAAACTGTTTTTT. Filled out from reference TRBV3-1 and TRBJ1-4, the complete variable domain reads DTAVSQTPKYLVTQMGNDKSIKCEQNLGHDTMYWYKQDSKKFLKIMFSYNNKELIINETVPNRFSPKSPDKAHLNLHINSLELGDSAVYFCASSSWLPGREKLFFGSGTQLSVL.

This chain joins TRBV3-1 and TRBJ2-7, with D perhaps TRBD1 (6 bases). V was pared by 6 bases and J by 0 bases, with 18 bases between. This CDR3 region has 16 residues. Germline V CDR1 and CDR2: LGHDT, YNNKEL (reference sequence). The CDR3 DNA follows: TGTGCCAGCAGTCACGTGGGCAGGGGCTACTCCTACGAGCAGTACTTC. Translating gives CASSHVGRGYSYEQYF.

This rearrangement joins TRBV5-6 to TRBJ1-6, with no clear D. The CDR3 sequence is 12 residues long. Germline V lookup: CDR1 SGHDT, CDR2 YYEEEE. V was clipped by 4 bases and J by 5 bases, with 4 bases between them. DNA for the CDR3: TGTGCCAGCAGCGGAAATAATTCACCCCTCCACTTT. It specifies CASSGNNSPLHF.

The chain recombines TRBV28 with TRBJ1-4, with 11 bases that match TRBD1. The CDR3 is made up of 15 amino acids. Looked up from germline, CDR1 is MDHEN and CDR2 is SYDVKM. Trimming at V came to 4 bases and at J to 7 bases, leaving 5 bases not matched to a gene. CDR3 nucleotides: TGTGCCAGCAGTTCTCCGGGACAGGGGGGTGAAAAACTGTTTTTT. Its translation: CASSSPGQGGEKLFF.

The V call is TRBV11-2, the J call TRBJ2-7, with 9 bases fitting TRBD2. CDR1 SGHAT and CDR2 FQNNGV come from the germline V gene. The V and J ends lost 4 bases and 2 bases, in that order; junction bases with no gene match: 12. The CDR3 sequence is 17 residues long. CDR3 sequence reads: CASSSLAGARETYEQYF. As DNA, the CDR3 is TGTGCCAGCAGCTCCTTAGCGGGGGCTAGGGAGACCTACGAGCAGTACTTC.

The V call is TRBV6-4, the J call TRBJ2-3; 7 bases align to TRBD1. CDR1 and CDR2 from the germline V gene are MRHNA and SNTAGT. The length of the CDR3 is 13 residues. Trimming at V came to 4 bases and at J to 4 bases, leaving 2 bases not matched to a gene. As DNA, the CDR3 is TGTGCCAGCAGTGCCAGGGGGTCAGATACGCAGTATTTT. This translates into CASSARGSDTQYF.

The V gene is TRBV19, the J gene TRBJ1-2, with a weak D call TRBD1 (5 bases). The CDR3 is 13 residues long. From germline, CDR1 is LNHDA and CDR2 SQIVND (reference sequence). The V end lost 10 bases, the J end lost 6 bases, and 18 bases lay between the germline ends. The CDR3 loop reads CATRSRVGDGYTF. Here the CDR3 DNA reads TGTGCCACCAGGAGCAGGGTTGGAGATGGCTACACCTTC.

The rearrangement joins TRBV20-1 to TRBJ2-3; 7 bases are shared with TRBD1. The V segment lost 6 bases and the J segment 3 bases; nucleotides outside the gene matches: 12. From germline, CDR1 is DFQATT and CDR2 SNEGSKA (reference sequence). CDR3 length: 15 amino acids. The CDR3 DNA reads TGCAGTGCCCCAGACAGGGCGAGGGGGACAGATACGCAGTATTTT. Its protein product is CSAPDRARGTDTQYF.

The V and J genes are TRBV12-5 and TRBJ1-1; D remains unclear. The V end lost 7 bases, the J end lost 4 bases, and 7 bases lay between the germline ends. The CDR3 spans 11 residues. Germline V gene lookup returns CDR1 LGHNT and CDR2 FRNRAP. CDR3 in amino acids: CASASGTEAFF. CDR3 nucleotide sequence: TGTGCTAGTGCCTCGGGCACTGAAGCTTTCTTT.

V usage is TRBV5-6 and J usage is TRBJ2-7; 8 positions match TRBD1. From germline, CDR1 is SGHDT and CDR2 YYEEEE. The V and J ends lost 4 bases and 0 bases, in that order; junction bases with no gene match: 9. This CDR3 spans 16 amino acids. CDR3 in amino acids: CASSGRTGLGSYEQYV. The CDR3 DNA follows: TGTGCCAGCAGCGGTAGGACAGGGTTGGGCTCCTACGAGCAGTACGTC.

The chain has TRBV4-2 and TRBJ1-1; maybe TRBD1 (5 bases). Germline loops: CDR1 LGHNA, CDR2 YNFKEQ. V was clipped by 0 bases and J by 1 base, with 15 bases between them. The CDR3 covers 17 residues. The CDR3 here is CASSQEVLGGANTEAFF. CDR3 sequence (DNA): TGTGCCAGCAGCCAAGAGGTGCTCGGCGGGGCGAACACTGAAGCTTTCTTT.

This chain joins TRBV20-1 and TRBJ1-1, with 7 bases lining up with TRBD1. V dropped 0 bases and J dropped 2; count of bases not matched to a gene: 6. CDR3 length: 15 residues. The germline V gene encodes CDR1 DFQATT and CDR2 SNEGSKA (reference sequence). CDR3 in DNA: TGCAGTGCTAGAGAGGGGAACAGGGGTAACACTGAAGCTTTCTTT. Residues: CSAREGNRGNTEAFF.

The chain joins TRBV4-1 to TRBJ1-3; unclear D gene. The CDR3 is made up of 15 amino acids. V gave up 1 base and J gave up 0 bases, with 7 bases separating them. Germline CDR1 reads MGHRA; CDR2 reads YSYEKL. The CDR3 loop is CASSQGGGSGNTIYF. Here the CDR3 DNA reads TGCGCCAGCAGCCAAGGTGGTGGCTCTGGAAACACCATATATTTT.

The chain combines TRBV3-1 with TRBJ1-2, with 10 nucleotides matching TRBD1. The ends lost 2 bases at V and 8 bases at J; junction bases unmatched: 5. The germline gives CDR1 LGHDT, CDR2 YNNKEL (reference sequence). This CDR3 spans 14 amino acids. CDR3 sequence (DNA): TGTGCCAGCAGCCAACAAGACAGGGGGCTCGGCTACACCTTC. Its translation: CASSQQDRGLGYTF.